This is a list of T cell receptor beta chains from one sample in a study of T-cell memory formation after mild COVID-19. Each CDR3 protein gets one entry after TCRdb re-called the 5' RACE reads with MiXCR. The table includes 34,000 or so distinct CDR3 sequences, approximately 8.3% detected once. Sequencing was performed on PBMCs or a T cell subset sorted from them (not recorded which). The receptors come from a man aged 18 to 29 who had mild COVID-19 (a few samples of this study predate the infection). Cell type and time point are not known. CDR3s include the opening cysteine and the closing phenylalanine or tryptophan. The D gene is left open where the match is weak. Rows may omit the clone size; those that give it use once, few, many or a size class.

TRBV7-2	TRBJ2-3	NA	many	TGTGCCAGCAGCCCAAGGTGGGAAACAGATACGCAGTATTTT	CASSPRWETDTQYF
TRBV21-1	TRBJ1-5	NA	few	TGTGCCAGCTTACAAGGGGTACAGATCAATCAGCCCCAGCATTTT	CASLQGVQINQPQHF
TRBV4-1	TRBJ2-5	NA	many	TGCGCCAGCAGCCAAGTAGAACAAGAGACCCAGTACTTC	CASSQVEQETQYF
TRBV28	TRBJ1-2	NA	many	TGTGCCAGCAGTTCTCCCAGGACTTCAGTTAACTATGGCTACACCTTC	CASSSPRTSVNYGYTF
TRBV9	TRBJ2-3	TRBD2	NA	TGTGCCAGCAGCGTCCTTGGCGGGGGGGCCACAGATACGCAGTATTTT	CASSVLGGGATDTQYF
TRBV5-1	TRBJ2-7	TRBD1	many	TGCGCCAGCAGCGCGGGACAGGGTATCTCCTACGAGCAGTACTTC	CASSAGQGISYEQYF
TRBV6-1	TRBJ1-5	NA	many	TGTGCCAGCAGGGTCAGGGGAGGTCAGCCCCAGCATTTT	CASRVRGGQPQHF
TRBV29-1	TRBJ2-3	NA	NA	TGCAGCGTTGAAAAAGTTACAGATACGCAGTATTTT	CSVEKVTDTQYF
TRBV5-1	TRBJ1-5	NA	many	TGCGCCAGCAGCAGGGACCCCCGGGGCGGGCAGCCCCAGCATTTT	CASSRDPRGGQPQHF
TRBV5-1	TRBJ2-1	NA	few	TGCGCCAGCAGCTGGCAATCAGGTGAGCAGTTCTTC	CASSWQSGEQFF
TRBV25-1	TRBJ1-1	NA	many	TGTGCCAGCAGTGAGCCCCCCGGCGAAGCTTTCTTT	CASSEPPGEAFF
TRBV5-4	TRBJ2-2	TRBD1	NA	TGTGCCAGCAGCTTGGGACAGGGGGCCGGCGGGGAGCTGTTTTTT	CASSLGQGAGGELFF
TRBV5-6	TRBJ2-5	TRBD1	medium-sized	TGTGCCAGCAGCTTGGGCAGGGGGTATGAGACCCAGTACTTC	CASSLGRGYETQYF
TRBV6-2/TRBV6-3	TRBJ1-1	TRBD1	many	TGTGCCAGCACCTCGAGTGCAGGGGGGACTGAAGCTTTCTTT	CASTSSAGGTEAFF
TRBV7-9	TRBJ2-3	TRBD2	many	TGTGCCAGCAGCCGTGCGGCGGGACTACCCTTCACAGATACGCAGTATTTT	CASSRAAGLPFTDTQYF
TRBV7-7	TRBJ2-5	TRBD1	many	TGTGCCAGCAGCGCGGGGACAGGGGGTCAAGAGACCCAGTACTTC	CASSAGTGGQETQYF
TRBV19	TRBJ2-1	NA	many	TGTGCCAGTAGTATATTCCCCCTTTCCAATGAGCAGTTCTTC	CASSIFPLSNEQFF
TRBV7-9	TRBJ1-1	NA	few	TGTGCCAGCAGTCGCCAAGGTGAAGCTTTCTTT	CASSRQGEAFF
TRBV18	TRBJ2-3	TRBD2	NA	TGTGCCAGCTCAAGGAGCGGGGCTTCCAGAGATACGCAGTATTTT	CASSRSGASRDTQYF
TRBV4-3	TRBJ2-3	TRBD2	many	TGCGCCAGCAGCCAAGACCCTAGCGGGGCCCTAGATACGCAGTATTTT	CASSQDPSGALDTQYF
TRBV5-1	TRBJ1-1	NA	many	TGCGCCAGCAGCTCCCCCCGGACACTTTCGAACACTGAAGCTTTCTTT	CASSSPRTLSNTEAFF
TRBV29-1	TRBJ1-2	NA	many	TGCAGCGCGACAGTTAACTATGGCTACACCTTC	CSATVNYGYTF
TRBV7-2	TRBJ1-6	NA	many	TGTGCCAGCAGCTTAAACGATTCACCCCTCCACTTT	CASSLNDSPLHF
TRBV7-9	TRBJ1-1	NA	many	TGTGCCAGCAGCCCCTTGGGGAACACTGAAGCTTTCTTT	CASSPLGNTEAFF
TRBV2	TRBJ2-1	NA	NA	TGTGCCAGCTTCGATCCCTACAATGAGCAGTTCTTC	CASFDPYNEQFF
TRBV4-2	TRBJ2-6	TRBD2	few	TGTGCCAGCAGCCTTAACGGTGCGGGGGTGAGCTCTGGGGCCAACGTCCTGACTTTC	CASSLNGAGVSSGANVLTF
TRBV6-6	TRBJ1-5	NA	many	TGTGCCAGCAGGGGACCAGGAGGGACTCAGCCCCAGCATTTT	CASRGPGGTQPQHF
TRBV5-1	TRBJ2-2	TRBD1	many	TGCGCCAGCAGCTTCCGGACAGGGGCGACTGGGGAGCTGTTTTTT	CASSFRTGATGELFF
TRBV15	TRBJ2-1	TRBD2	many	TGTGCCACCAGCAGTCCATGGCGGGGGGACTACAATGAGCAGTTCTTC	CATSSPWRGDYNEQFF
TRBV5-1	TRBJ2-3	NA	medium-sized	TGCGCCAGCAGCTGGACTCCTGTCACAGATACGCAGTATTTT	CASSWTPVTDTQYF
TRBV4-3	TRBJ2-1	NA	many	TGCGCCAGCAGCCAAGAGGTACCTCGAATTAGGGCTTCTGGGGGTGAGCAGTTCTTC	CASSQEVPRIRASGGEQFF
TRBV2	TRBJ2-1	NA	NA	TGTGCCAGCAGTGGGGACCCGGGGAGGGGGGACAATGAGCAGTTCTTC	CASSGDPGRGDNEQFF
TRBV6-5	TRBJ1-1	NA	many	TGTGCCAGCAGTTACACGGGGAACACTGAAGCTTTCTTT	CASSYTGNTEAFF
TRBV5-5	TRBJ1-5	NA	many	TGTGCCAGCAGCTTGGGGACAGATAGCAATCAGCCCCAGCATTTT	CASSLGTDSNQPQHF
TRBV19	TRBJ1-1	NA	few	TGTGCCAGTAGTATAGTCTCCACTAACACTGAAGCTTTCTTT	CASSIVSTNTEAFF
TRBV4-2	TRBJ2-7	TRBD2	NA	TGTGCCAGCAGCCCGGGACTAGCTTTCGAGCAGTACTTC	CASSPGLAFEQYF
TRBV15	TRBJ1-5	NA	many	TGTGCCACCAGCAGGGGGGGGGGCCCCGGCGGGGATCAGCCCCAGCATTTT	CATSRGGGPGGDQPQHF
TRBV27	TRBJ2-2	NA	many	TGTGCCAGCAGTCTCCCTACCGGGGAGCTGTTTTTT	CASSLPTGELFF
TRBV7-8	TRBJ2-2	TRBD1	many	TGTGCCAGCCTCCGTCGAGGGACAGGGACTAATTGGACTGGGGAGCTGTTTTTT	CASLRRGTGTNWTGELFF
TRBV7-8	TRBJ1-5	NA	many	TGTGCCAGCAGCCGCAGGGATGGGAACAATCAGCCCCAGCATTTT	CASSRRDGNNQPQHF
TRBV19	TRBJ2-1	NA	NA	TGTGCCAGTAGCTTATGGGATGAGCAGTTCTTC	CASSLWDEQFF
TRBV3-1	TRBJ2-7	NA	many	TGTGCCAGCAGCCAAGGTCAGACAGTCTCCTACGAGCAGTACTTC	CASSQGQTVSYEQYF
TRBV9	TRBJ1-6	NA	few	TGTGCCCGCGACATCCCACCCCTCCACTTT	CARDIPPLHF
TRBV5-6	TRBJ1-2	NA	many	TGTGCCAGCAGCTTGGGACCGCTTAACTATGGCTACACCTTC	CASSLGPLNYGYTF
TRBV7-9	TRBJ1-1	NA	many	TGTGCCAGCAGCTTAGACGCGGGAGAAGCTTTCTTT	CASSLDAGEAFF